These 29 T cell receptor beta chains were all obtained from the same sample, sequenced in a study of T cells after yellow fever vaccination. Each CDR3 protein gets one entry after TCRdb re-called the 5' RACE reads with MiXCR. This table has approximately 550,000 distinct CDR3 sequences, roughly 12% appearing once. Sample: PBMCs, taken on the day of the yellow fever booster vaccination. Source of these receptors: a man aged 25 to 40 who received the YFV17D yellow fever vaccine.

This clonotype showed up many times. The chain has TRBV3-1 and TRBJ2-2; unclear D gene. The V gene's germline CDR1 is LGHDT and CDR2 YNNKEL (reference sequence). Trimming removed 2 bases from V and 6 bases from J, with 1 base in between. CDR3 length: 11 amino acids. CDR3 in DNA: TGTGCCAGCAGCCAATCCGGGGAGCTGTTTTTT. Translation gives CASSQSGELFF.

This clonotype was seen more than once but under ten times. CDR3 nucleotide sequence: TGTGCCAGCGGAGGGCGATTCTACGAGCAGTACTTC. Its protein product is CASGGRFYEQYF. The chain joins TRBV6-2 or TRBV6-3 to TRBJ2-7; TRBD2 is a possible D gene (6 bases). This CDR3 contains 12 residues. Germline V gives CDR1 MNHEY, CDR2 SVGEGT. Trimming removed 8 bases from V and 3 bases from J, with 11 bases in between.

The gene calls are TRBV14 and TRBJ2-3; 10 bases map to TRBD2. Looked up from germline, CDR1 is SGHDN and CDR2 is FVKESK. After removal of 3 bases from V and 8 bases from J, the junction contained 8 bases not matched to a gene. The CDR3 runs to 15 residues. The CDR3 sequence: CASSQSSGRVSTQYF. In nucleotides, the CDR3 is TGTGCCAGCAGCCAGTCTAGCGGGAGAGTGAGTACGCAGTATTTT.

This clonotype appeared a single time. The V gene is TRBV7-4, the J gene TRBJ2-7, with 10 bases lining up with TRBD2. The CDR3 length is 18 residues. V was pared by 11 bases and J by 1 base, with 20 bases of the junction left unmatched. In germline, CDR1 is SGHVT, CDR2 SQSDAQ. CDR3 nucleotides: TGTGCCTTCTGTTCCGGCAGAGCGGGAGGGCCTAGGTCCTACGAGCAGTACTTC. Its translation is CAFCSGRAGGPRSYEQYF.

This chain links TRBV20-1 with TRBJ2-3; D tentatively fits TRBD1 or TRBD2 (5 bases each). This CDR3 contains 15 residues. V lost 3 bases and J 5 bases, leaving 18 bases between the germline ends. Germline V gene lookup returns CDR1 DFQATT and CDR2 SNEGSKA (reference sequence). This chain's CDR3 is CSARVGGPRLDTQYF. CDR3 DNA: TGCAGTGCTAGGGTTGGGGGACCCCGATTAGATACGCAGTATTTT.

CDR3 sequence: CSASGWETQYF. CDR3 sequence (DNA): TGCAGTGCTAGTGGGTGGGAGACCCAGTACTTC. The chain links TRBV20-1 to TRBJ2-5; no definite D call. Trimming shortened V by 3 bases and J by 5 bases, and 7 bases separated the two germline ends. The CDR3 consists of 11 residues. From germline, CDR1 is DFQATT and CDR2 SNEGSKA (reference sequence).

This clonotype was recorded a few times. The CDR3 DNA is TGCGCCAGCAGCGGCGTGCAGGGGAATACCGAGCAGTACTTC. It specifies CASSGVQGNTEQYF. This chain uses TRBV5-1 with TRBJ2-7; maybe TRBD1 (6 bases). The CDR3 is 14 residues long. Trimming stripped 4 bases from V and 6 bases from J, with 17 bases between. CDR1 and CDR2 (germline): SGHRS, YFSETQ.

This sequence joins TRBV14 and TRBJ2-2; no clear D. V lost 3 bases and J lost 4, with 6 bases in between. Germline loops: CDR1 SGHDN, CDR2 FVKESK. There are 13 residues in the CDR3. CDR3 protein: CASSQLVTGELFF. The CDR3 coding sequence is TGTGCCAGCAGCCAGCTGGTCACCGGGGAGCTGTTTTTT.

This clonotype appeared a few times. The J gene is TRBJ2-5, the V gene TRBV12-3 or TRBV12-4, with D tentatively TRBD1 (5 bases). Deletions cut 6 bases from V and 4 bases from J, with 12 bases between. The CDR3 totals 13 residues. Here the CDR3 reads CASRSPQGETQYF. In DNA, the CDR3 is TGTGCCAGCAGATCTCCGCAGGGAGAGACCCAGTACTTC.

This clonotype has only a few counts. The V gene is TRBV12-3 or TRBV12-4, the J gene TRBJ1-5, with D possibly being TRBD1 (5 bases). Deletions cut 6 bases from V and 4 bases from J, with 16 bases between. The CDR3 totals 15 residues. CDR3 amino acids: CASRDRAGPNQPQHF. CDR3 coding DNA: TGTGCCAGCAGGGACCGAGCGGGGCCTAATCAGCCCCAGCATTTT.

This chain links TRBV2 with TRBJ1-4, with no clear D. Between the trimmed V and J ends, which lost 7 bases and 2 bases, there was a span of 11 bases. Germline V CDR1 and CDR2: SNHLY, FYNNEI. The CDR3 is made up of 14 amino acids. CDR3 DNA: TGTGCCAGCACTCCGCACGTTACTAATGAAAAACTGTTTTTT. As protein: CASTPHVTNEKLFF.

The rearrangement links TRBV29-1 to TRBJ2-7; D gene uncertain. The CDR3 has 12 residues. Germline V gives CDR1 SQVTM, CDR2 ANQGSEA. V lost 5 bases, J lost 3 bases, and 11 bases lay in between. The CDR3 protein is CSVRTDLYEQYF. The CDR3 nucleotides are TGCAGCGTTCGTACGGACCTCTACGAGCAGTACTTC.

The rearrangement uses TRBV12-3 or TRBV12-4 and TRBJ2-3; 12 bases are shared with TRBD2. CDR3 length: 18 residues. After removal of 11 bases from V and 2 bases from J, the junction contained 17 bases not matched to a gene. The CDR3 is CAFSLEEGTSGLTDTQYF. The CDR3 coding sequence is TGTGCCTTCAGTTTAGAGGAAGGGACTAGCGGGCTCACAGATACGCAGTATTTT.

DNA for the CDR3: TGCAGTGCTAGCTCTGGGCTAGCTTGGTACTTC. Protein product: CSASSGLAWYF. The V and J genes are TRBV20-1 and TRBJ2-7; D possibly corresponds to TRBD2 (5 bases). The germline CDR1 and CDR2 sequences are DFQATT and SNEGSKA (reference sequence). Trimming took off 3 bases at V and 12 bases at J, with 15 bases between the two ends. The CDR3 extends over 11 amino acids.

This clonotype showed up just a few times. The CDR3 DNA sequence: TGTGCCAGCACCAAGAGGGGTGGAGGGGAGGATACGCAGTATTTT. It encodes CASTKRGGGEDTQYF. The chain has TRBV7-6 and TRBJ2-3; a weak D match, TRBD2 (6 bases). Trimming took 7 bases from V and 6 from J, leaving 20 bases between them. CDR3 length: 15 residues. The germline V gene has CDR1 SGHVS and CDR2 FNYEAQ.

This clonotype has just a few counts. V and J are TRBV4-3 and TRBJ2-5; D gene unclear. The CDR3 is 15 amino acids. The V and J ends lost 0 bases and 2 bases respectively, with 10 bases between them. The germline V gene encodes CDR1 LGHNA and CDR2 YSLEER. CDR3 DNA: TGCGCCAGCAGCCAAGATCTAGGGAAACAAGAGACCCAGTACTTC. It encodes CASSQDLGKQETQYF.

The chain has TRBV7-9 and TRBJ2-7, with a weak D call TRBD1 (5 bases). The CDR3 has 15 amino acids. The germline CDR1 and CDR2 sequences are SEHNR and FQNEAQ (reference sequence). With 3 bases removed from V and 2 bases from J, the gap between germline ends came to 14 bases. The DNA of the CDR3 is TGTGCCAGCAGCTTGATCAAAGGGGCGGCCTACGAGCAGTACTTC. It specifies CASSLIKGAAYEQYF.

The chain has TRBV20-1 and TRBJ2-1; D perhaps matches TRBD2 (5 bases). The V gene lost 3 bases and the J gene lost 7 bases, with 10 bases spanning the gap. CDR3 length: 12 amino acids. Germline lookup yields CDR1 DFQATT and CDR2 SNEGSKA (reference sequence). The CDR3: CSASPSLNEQFF. DNA for the CDR3: TGCAGTGCTAGTCCTAGCTTAAATGAGCAGTTCTTC.

The chain couples TRBV28 to TRBJ2-1; 9 bases agree with TRBD2. V was pared by 5 bases and J by 6 bases, with 17 bases of the junction left unmatched. Germline assignment: CDR1 MDHEN and CDR2 SYDVKM. The CDR3 has 18 amino acids. CDR3 amino acids: CASSGGDSGLAIVNEQFF. The DNA for the CDR3 is TGTGCCAGCAGTGGAGGGGATTCGGGACTAGCCATCGTCAATGAGCAGTTCTTC.

There are a few counts of this clonotype. The rearrangement uses TRBV6-5 and TRBJ1-5, with a possible D match to TRBD1 (5 bases). The CDR3 extends over 15 amino acids. Trimming shortened V by 0 bases and J by 3 bases, and 9 bases separated the two germline ends. Germline V gene lookup returns CDR1 MNHEY and CDR2 SVGAGI. The CDR3 here is CASSYSGGDNQPQHF. Written as DNA, the CDR3 is TGTGCCAGCAGTTACTCGGGAGGGGACAATCAGCCCCAGCATTTT.

The chain recombines TRBV5-1 with TRBJ2-7, with 7 bases fitting TRBD1. The CDR3 extends over 15 amino acids. Germline V lookup: CDR1 SGHRS, CDR2 YFSETQ. Trimming removed 1 base from V and 3 bases from J; junction bases left unmatched: 7. CDR3 sequence (DNA): TGCGCCAGCAGCTTGAGTCGGGACAGTGGCTACGAGCAGTACTTC. Translating it yields CASSLSRDSGYEQYF. Supplemented by reference TRBV5-1 and TRBJ2-7, the full variable domain reads KAGVTQTPRYLIKTRGQQVTLSCSPISGHRSVSWYQQTPGQGLQFLFEYFSETQRNKGNFPGRFSGRQFSNSRSEMNVSTLELGDSALYLCASSLSRDSGYEQYFGPGTRLTVT.

This chain joins TRBV20-1 and TRBJ2-7; D unclear. Germline V gene data show CDR1 as DFQATT and CDR2 as SNEGSKA (reference sequence). V was pared by 4 bases and J by 3 bases, with 13 bases between. The CDR3 consists of 13 residues. CDR3: CSATPRTFYEQYF. The CDR3 DNA is TGCAGTGCTACCCCGCGCACCTTCTACGAGCAGTACTTC.

This clonotype has just a few counts. The J gene is TRBJ1-1, the V gene TRBV12-3 or TRBV12-4; no clear D. Deletions cut 3 bases from V and 1 base from J, with 6 bases between. The CDR3 covers 13 residues. CDR3: CASSLNGNTEAFF. The CDR3 DNA follows: TGTGCCAGCAGTTTGAACGGGAACACTGAAGCTTTCTTT.

The sample holds a few counts of this clonotype. The V and J genes are TRBV11-2 and TRBJ2-5; 7 positions agree with TRBD2. Germline CDR1 SGHAT, CDR2 FQNNGV. The junction had 3 bases not matched to a gene; V was cut back by 0 bases and J by 5 bases. The CDR3 is 14 residues long. CDR3 amino acids: CASSLEGGYETQYF. The CDR3 coding sequence is TGTGCCAGCAGCTTAGAGGGGGGGTACGAGACCCAGTACTTC. Complete variable domain (other parts from reference TRBV11-2 and TRBJ2-5): EAGVAQSPRYKIIEKRQSVAFWCNPISGHATLYWYQQILGQGPKLLIQFQNNGVVDDSQLPKDRFSAERLKGVDSTLKIQPAKLEDSAVYLCASSLEGGYETQYFGPGTRLLVL.

CDR3 in amino acids: CASSQDWTSGTEQYF. In DNA form, the CDR3 reads TGCGCCAGCAGCCAAGATTGGACTAGCGGGACCGAGCAGTACTTC. This rearrangement joins TRBV4-3 to TRBJ2-7; 12 positions match TRBD2. J gave up 6 bases and V 0 bases, and 3 bases lay outside the gene matches. Germline lookup yields CDR1 LGHNA and CDR2 YSLEER. The CDR3 has 15 residues.

V usage is TRBV10-3 and J usage is TRBJ2-3; the D call may be TRBD1 or TRBD2 (7 bases each). From germline, CDR1 is ENHRY and CDR2 SYGVKD. Trimming stripped 5 bases from V and 3 bases from J, with 12 bases between. The CDR3 spans 14 residues. This CDR3 is CAISRQGGTDTQYF. CDR3 nucleotide sequence: TGTGCCATCAGTCGACAGGGAGGGACAGATACGCAGTATTTT.

This sequence joins TRBV5-1 and TRBJ2-2; tentatively, D is TRBD2 (5 bases). V was clipped by 0 bases and J by 1 base, with 7 bases between them. Germline loops: CDR1 SGHRS, CDR2 YFSETQ. This CDR3 comprises 15 residues. The CDR3 DNA sequence: TGCGCCAGCAGCTTGGTCGGGGAGAACACCGGGGAGCTGTTTTTT. This encodes CASSLVGENTGELFF.

This chain uses TRBV30 with TRBJ2-5; 8 bases fit TRBD2. Germline values: CDR1 GTSNPN, CDR2 SVGIG (reference sequence). The ends lost 4 bases at V and 5 bases at J; junction bases unmatched: 3. There are 12 residues in the CDR3. CDR3 amino acids: CAWKSSGETQYF. The CDR3 bases are TGTGCCTGGAAGTCTAGCGGGGAGACCCAGTACTTC. The full variable domain, its missing parts supplied by reference TRBV30 and TRBJ2-5, is SQTIHQWPATLVQPVGSPLSLECTVEGTSNPNLYWYRQAAGRGLQLLFYSVGIGQISSEVPQNLSASRPQDRQFILSSKKLLLSDSGFYLCAWKSSGETQYFGPGTRLLVL.

The chain employs TRBV6-1 and TRBJ2-7; 10 nucleotides line up with TRBD2. Germline loops: CDR1 MNHNS, CDR2 SASEGT. The CDR3 sequence is 16 residues long. Unmatched junction bases numbered 11, after V lost 7 bases and J lost 2 bases. The CDR3 is CASILSGTSATYEQYF. The DNA of the CDR3 is TGTGCCAGCATACTGAGCGGGACTAGCGCTACCTACGAGCAGTACTTC.